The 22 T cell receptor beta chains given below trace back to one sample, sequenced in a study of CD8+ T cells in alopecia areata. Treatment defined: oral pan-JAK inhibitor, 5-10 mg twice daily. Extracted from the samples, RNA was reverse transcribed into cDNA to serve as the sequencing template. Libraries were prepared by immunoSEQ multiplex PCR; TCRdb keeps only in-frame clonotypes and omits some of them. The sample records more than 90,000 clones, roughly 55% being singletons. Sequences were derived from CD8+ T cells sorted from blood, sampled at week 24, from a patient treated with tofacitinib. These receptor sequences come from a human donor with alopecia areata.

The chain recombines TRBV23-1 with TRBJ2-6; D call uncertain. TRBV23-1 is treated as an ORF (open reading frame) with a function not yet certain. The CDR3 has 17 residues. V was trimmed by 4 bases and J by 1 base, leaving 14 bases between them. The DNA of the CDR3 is TGCGCCAGCAGTCGTAGATTATCGCTTTCTGGGGCCAACGTCCTGACTTTC. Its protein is CASSRRLSLSGANVLTF.

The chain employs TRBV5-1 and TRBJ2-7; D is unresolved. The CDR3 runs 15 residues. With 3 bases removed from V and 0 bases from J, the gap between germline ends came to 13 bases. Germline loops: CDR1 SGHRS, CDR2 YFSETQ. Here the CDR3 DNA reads TGCGCCAGCAGCTCCTGGGGTCCGGACTCCTACGAGCAGTACTTC. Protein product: CASSSWGPDSYEQYF.

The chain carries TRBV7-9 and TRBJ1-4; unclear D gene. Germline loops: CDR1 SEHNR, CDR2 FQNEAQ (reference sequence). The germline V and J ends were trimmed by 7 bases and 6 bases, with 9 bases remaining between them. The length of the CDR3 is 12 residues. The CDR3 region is CASNSGDEKLFF. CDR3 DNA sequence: TGTGCCAGCAATTCGGGAGATGAAAAACTGTTTTTT.

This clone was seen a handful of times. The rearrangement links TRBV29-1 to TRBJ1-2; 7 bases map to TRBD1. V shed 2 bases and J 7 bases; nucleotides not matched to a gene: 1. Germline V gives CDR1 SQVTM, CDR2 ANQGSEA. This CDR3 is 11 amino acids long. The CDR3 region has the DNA TGCAGCGTTGAAACAGGGGTTGGCTACACCTTC. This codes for CSVETGVGYTF.

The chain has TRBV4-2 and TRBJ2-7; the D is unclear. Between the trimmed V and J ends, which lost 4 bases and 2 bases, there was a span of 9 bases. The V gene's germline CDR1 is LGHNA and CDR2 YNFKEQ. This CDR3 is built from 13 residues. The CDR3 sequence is CASSPPGPYEQYF. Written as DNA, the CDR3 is TGTGCCAGCAGCCCCCCCGGGCCCTACGAGCAGTACTTC.

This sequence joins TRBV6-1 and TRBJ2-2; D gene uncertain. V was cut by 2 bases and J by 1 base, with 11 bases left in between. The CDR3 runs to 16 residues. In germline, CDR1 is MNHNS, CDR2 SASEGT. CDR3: CASSETRSLNTGELFF. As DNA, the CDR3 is TGTGCCAGCAGTGAAACGAGGTCTCTGAACACCGGGGAGCTGTTTTTT.

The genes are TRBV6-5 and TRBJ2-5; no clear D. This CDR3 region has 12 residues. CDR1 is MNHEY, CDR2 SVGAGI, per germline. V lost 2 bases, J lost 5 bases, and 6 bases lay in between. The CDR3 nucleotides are TGTGCCAGCAGTTACGATGGGGAGACCCAGTACTTC. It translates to CASSYDGETQYF.

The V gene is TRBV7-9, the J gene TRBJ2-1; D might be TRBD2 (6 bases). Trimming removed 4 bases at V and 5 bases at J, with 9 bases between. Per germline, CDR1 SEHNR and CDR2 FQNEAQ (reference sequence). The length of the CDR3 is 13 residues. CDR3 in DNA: TGTGCCAGCAGCTCGGGAGTTAACAATGAGCAGTTCTTC. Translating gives CASSSGVNNEQFF.

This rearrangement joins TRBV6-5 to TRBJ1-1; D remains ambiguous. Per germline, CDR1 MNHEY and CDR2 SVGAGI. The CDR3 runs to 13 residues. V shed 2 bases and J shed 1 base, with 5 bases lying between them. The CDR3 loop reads CASSYEGNTEAFF. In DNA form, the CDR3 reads TGTGCCAGCAGTTACGAGGGGAACACTGAAGCTTTCTTT.

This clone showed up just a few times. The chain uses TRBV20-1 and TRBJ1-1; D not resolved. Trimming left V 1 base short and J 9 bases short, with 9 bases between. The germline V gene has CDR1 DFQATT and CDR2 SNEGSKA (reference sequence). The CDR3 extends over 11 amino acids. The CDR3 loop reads CSARGRVKAFF. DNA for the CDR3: TGCAGTGCTAGAGGGAGGGTGAAAGCTTTCTTT.

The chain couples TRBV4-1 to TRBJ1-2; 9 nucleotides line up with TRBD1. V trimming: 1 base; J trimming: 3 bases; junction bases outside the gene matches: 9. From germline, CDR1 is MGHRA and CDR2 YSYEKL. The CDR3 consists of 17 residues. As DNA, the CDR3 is TGCGCCAGCAGCCAAGGGTCGGGGGACAGGGCGGACTATGGCTACACCTTC. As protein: CASSQGSGDRADYGYTF.

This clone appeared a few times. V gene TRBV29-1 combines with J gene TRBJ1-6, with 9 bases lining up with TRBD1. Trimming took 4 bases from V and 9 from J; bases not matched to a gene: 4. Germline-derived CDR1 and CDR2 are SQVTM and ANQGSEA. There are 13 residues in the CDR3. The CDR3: CSVGTGDGSPLHF. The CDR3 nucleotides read TGCAGCGTTGGGACAGGGGATGGTTCACCCCTCCACTTT.

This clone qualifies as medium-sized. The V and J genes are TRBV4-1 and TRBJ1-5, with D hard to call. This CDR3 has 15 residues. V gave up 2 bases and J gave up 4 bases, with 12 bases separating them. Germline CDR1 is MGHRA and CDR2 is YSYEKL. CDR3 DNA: TGCGCCAGCAGCCAAAGCCAGGTCTATAATCAGCCCCAGCATTTT. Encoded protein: CASSQSQVYNQPQHF.

CDR3 coding DNA: TGTGCCAGCAGCGCCGACGGGGGGAGGAACGAGCAGTACTTC. It is translated as CASSADGGRNEQYF. V usage is TRBV7-8 and J usage is TRBJ2-7; 7 nucleotides align to TRBD2. V shed 5 bases, J shed 5 bases, and the junction held 9 bases outside the gene matches. This CDR3 has 14 residues. The germline CDR1 and CDR2 sequences are SGHVS and FQNEAQ.

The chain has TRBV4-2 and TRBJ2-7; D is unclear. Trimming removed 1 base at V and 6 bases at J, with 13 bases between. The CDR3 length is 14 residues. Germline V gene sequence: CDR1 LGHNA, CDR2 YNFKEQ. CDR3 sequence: CASSQGTGAAEQYF. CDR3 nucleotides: TGTGCCAGCAGCCAAGGAACTGGAGCAGCCGAGCAGTACTTC.

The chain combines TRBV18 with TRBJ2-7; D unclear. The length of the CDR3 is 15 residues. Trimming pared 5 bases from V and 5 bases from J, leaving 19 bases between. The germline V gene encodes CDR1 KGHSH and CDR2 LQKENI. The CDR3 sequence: CASSALGPPSDEQYF. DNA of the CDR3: TGTGCCAGCTCAGCCCTTGGGCCCCCGTCGGACGAGCAGTACTTC.

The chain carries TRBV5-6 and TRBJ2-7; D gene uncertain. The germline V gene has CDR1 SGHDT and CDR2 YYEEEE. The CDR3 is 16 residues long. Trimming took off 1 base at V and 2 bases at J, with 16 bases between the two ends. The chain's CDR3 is CASSLIFSEQTYEQYF. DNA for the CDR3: TGTGCCAGCAGCTTGATTTTCTCAGAACAGACCTACGAGCAGTACTTC. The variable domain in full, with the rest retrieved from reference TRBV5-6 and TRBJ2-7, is DAGVTQSPTHLIKTRGQQVTLRCSPKSGHDTVSWYQQALGQGPQFIFQYYEEEERQRGNFPDRFSGHQFPNYSSELNVNALLLGDSALYLCASSLIFSEQTYEQYFGPGTRLTVT.

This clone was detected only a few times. The CDR3: CSVVRVTGELFF. The CDR3, as DNA: TGCAGCGTTGTCCGGGTTACCGGGGAGCTGTTTTTT. V and J are TRBV29-1 and TRBJ2-2; D remains unclear. Germline-derived CDR1 and CDR2 are SQVTM and ANQGSEA. The CDR3 sequence is 12 residues long. V was pared by 4 bases and J by 5 bases, with 8 bases between.

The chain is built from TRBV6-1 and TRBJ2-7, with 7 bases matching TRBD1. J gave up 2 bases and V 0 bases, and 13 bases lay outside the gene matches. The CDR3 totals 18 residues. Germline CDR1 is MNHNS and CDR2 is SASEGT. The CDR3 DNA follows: TGTGCCAGCAGTGAAGCCCCCCCGAGGGGGACAGACCCCTACGAGCAGTACTTC. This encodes CASSEAPPRGTDPYEQYF.

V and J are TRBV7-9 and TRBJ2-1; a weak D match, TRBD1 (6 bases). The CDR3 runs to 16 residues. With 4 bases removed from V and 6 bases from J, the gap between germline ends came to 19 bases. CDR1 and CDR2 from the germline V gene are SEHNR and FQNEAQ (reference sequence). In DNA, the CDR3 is TGTGCCAGCAGCTCCGTTACAGGGACACTATTCAATGAGCAGTTCTTC. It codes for CASSSVTGTLFNEQFF.

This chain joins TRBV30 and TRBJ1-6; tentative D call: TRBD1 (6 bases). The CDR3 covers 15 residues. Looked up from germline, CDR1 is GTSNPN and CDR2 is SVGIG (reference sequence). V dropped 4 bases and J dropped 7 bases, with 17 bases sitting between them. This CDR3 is CAWMGPGDNNSPLHF. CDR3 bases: TGTGCCTGGATGGGACCTGGGGACAACAATTCACCCCTCCACTTT.

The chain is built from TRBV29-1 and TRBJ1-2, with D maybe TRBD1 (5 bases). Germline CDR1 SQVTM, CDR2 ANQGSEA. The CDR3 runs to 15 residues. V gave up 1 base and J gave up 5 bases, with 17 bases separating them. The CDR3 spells CSVEGTLRSSYGYTF. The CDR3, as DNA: TGCAGCGTTGAAGGGACACTGAGGTCATCTTATGGCTACACCTTC.